The 24 T cell receptor beta chains below all came from one sample that was sequenced in a study of shared clonotypes between healthy human individuals. Libraries were prepared by immunoSEQ multiplex PCR; TCRdb keeps only in-frame clonotypes and omits some of them. The table lists 2.3 million or so clones, approximately 95% of them singletons. The sequencing sample was made of naive CD4+ T cells from PBMCs. Subset described: CD45RA+ positively selected. The receptors shown here come from a man younger than 35 in good health. Some clones in this sample may be carry-over from other donors' samples.

J is TRBJ1-3 and V is TRBV27; unclear D gene. The germline CDR1 and CDR2 sequences are MNHEY and SMNVEV (reference sequence). This CDR3 comprises 15 residues. V was cut by 5 bases and J by 0 bases, with 11 bases left in between. CDR3 bases: TGTGCCAGCAGTCCCAATCCAACCTCTGGAAACACCATATATTTT. This encodes CASSPNPTSGNTIYF.

The rearrangement links TRBV28 to TRBJ1-2, with 9 bases that match TRBD1. The V gene end was trimmed by 7 bases and the J gene end by 3 bases; junction bases not matched to a gene: 15. Germline CDR1 MDHEN, CDR2 SYDVKM. The length of the CDR3 is 17 residues. The CDR3 DNA follows: TGTGCCAGCACTCCCTCCGGTTACCGGGACAGGGACTATGGCTACACCTTC. Encoded protein: CASTPSGYRDRDYGYTF.

The gene calls are TRBV11-3 and TRBJ1-5; 7 bases line up with TRBD1. This CDR3 region has 16 residues. Germline V gene lookup returns CDR1 SGHNT and CDR2 YENEEA. Trimming at V came to 5 bases and at J to 2 bases, leaving 9 bases not matched to a gene. CDR3 DNA: TGTGCCAGCAGCCCCGAGACAGGGAGGGGCAATCAGCCCCAGCATTTT. As protein: CASSPETGRGNQPQHF.

The J gene is TRBJ2-7, the V gene TRBV4-1; perhaps D is TRBD1 or TRBD2 (6 bases each). Germline V gives CDR1 MGHRA, CDR2 YSYEKL. The CDR3 is 17 residues long. V dropped 1 base and J dropped 0 bases, with 16 bases sitting between them. CDR3 coding DNA: TGCGCCAGCAGCCAAGCCACTGAGGGGGGAGCCTCCTACGAGCAGTACTTC. This encodes CASSQATEGGASYEQYF.

Regarding this clone: In the same sample, other DNA sequences code for this CDR3. The rearrangement joins TRBV5-6 to TRBJ2-5, with a possible D match to TRBD1 (6 bases). Trimming took off 4 bases at V and 1 base at J, with 8 bases between the two ends. The CDR3 runs 13 residues. Germline lookup yields CDR1 SGHDT and CDR2 YYEEEE. CDR3 amino acids: CASSLRGQETQYF. As DNA, the CDR3 is TGTGCCAGCAGCCTCAGGGGCCAAGAGACCCAGTACTTC.

This sequence joins TRBV15 and TRBJ2-7, with 9 bases identical to TRBD2. The junction had 2 bases not matched to a gene; V was cut back by 0 bases and J by 2 bases. The CDR3 runs to 15 residues. The V gene's germline CDR1 is LNHNV and CDR2 YYDKDF (reference sequence). In DNA form, the CDR3 reads TGTGCCACCAGCAGAGATGGACTAGCGACCTACGAGCAGTACTTC. Protein product: CATSRDGLATYEQYF.

V gene TRBV6-1 combines with J gene TRBJ1-5, with no clear D. The germline gives CDR1 MNHNS, CDR2 SASEGT. Trimming took off 3 bases at V and 0 bases at J, with 9 bases between the two ends. This CDR3 contains 15 residues. The CDR3 reads CASSERDYSNQPQHF. The CDR3 nucleotides are TGTGCCAGCAGTGAGCGCGATTATAGCAATCAGCCCCAGCATTTT.

The chain couples TRBV7-6 to TRBJ2-1; TRBD2 might be the D (5 bases). This CDR3 has 15 amino acids. The V end lost 7 bases, the J end lost 8 bases, and 21 bases lay between the germline ends. Germline V gene lookup returns CDR1 SGHVS and CDR2 FNYEAQ. The CDR3 region has the DNA TGTGCCAGCATCAGCTTAGGGCTAGGGAGCCATGAGCAGTTCTTC. Translated, it gives CASISLGLGSHEQFF.

This rearrangement joins TRBV18 to TRBJ1-1; D may be TRBD1 (5 bases). CDR1 is KGHSH, CDR2 LQKENI, per germline. The CDR3 is made up of 13 amino acids. Trimming left V 6 bases short and J 7 bases short, with 15 bases between. CDR3 amino acids: CASSTSRVDEAFF. For the CDR3, the DNA is TGTGCCAGCTCGACAAGCAGGGTTGATGAAGCTTTCTTT.

The V gene is TRBV10-1, the J gene TRBJ2-1; maybe TRBD2 (6 bases). Germline V CDR1 and CDR2: WNHNN, SYGVQD (reference sequence). CDR3 length: 16 residues. V was shortened by 6 bases and J by 1 base, with 16 bases between the two germline ends. The CDR3 nucleotides read TGCGCCAGCAGGGCCCGTAGTGGGAGGTCCTACAATGAGCAGTTCTTC. Residues: CASRARSGRSYNEQFF.

On this clone itself: This CDR3 is also generated by other DNA sequences in the sample. The chain employs TRBV29-1 and TRBJ1-5; no reliable D call. V was cut by 4 bases and J by 4 bases, with 8 bases left in between. CDR1 and CDR2 from the germline V gene are SQVTM and ANQGSEA. This CDR3 contains 12 residues. The DNA for the CDR3 is TGCAGCGTTGGAGCTGGTAATCAGCCCCAGCATTTT. Its protein product is CSVGAGNQPQHF.

This sequence joins TRBV15 and TRBJ1-3; D is unclear. The CDR3 covers 14 residues. With 3 bases removed from V and 0 bases from J, the gap between germline ends came to 6 bases. CDR1 and CDR2 from the germline V gene are LNHNV and YYDKDF (reference sequence). CDR3 bases: TGTGCCACCAGCAGGGATTACTCTGGAAACACCATATATTTT. Translating gives CATSRDYSGNTIYF.

The chain recombines TRBV7-3 with TRBJ1-1; D is ambiguous. The V end was cut by 4 bases, the J end by 0 bases, with 6 bases between. CDR3 size: 13 residues. Germline V gene sequence: CDR1 SGHTA, CDR2 FQGTGA. The CDR3 is CASSSDMNTEAFF. The CDR3 DNA reads TGTGCCAGCAGCTCCGACATGAACACTGAAGCTTTCTTT.

This rearrangement joins TRBV11-3 to TRBJ2-1; no clear D gene. This CDR3 is 15 amino acids long. Germline-derived CDR1 and CDR2 are SGHNT and YENEEA. Trimming cost V 0 bases and J 8 bases, with 14 bases left between them. In DNA, the CDR3 is TGTGCCAGCAGCTTAGACCTCCGCCGCGCCCATGAGCAGTTCTTC. Translating it yields CASSLDLRRAHEQFF.

The chain carries TRBV10-3 and TRBJ1-2, with D unclear. V lost 0 bases and J 8 bases, leaving 10 bases between the germline ends. CDR1 and CDR2 (germline): ENHRY, SYGVKD. The CDR3 has 13 amino acids. The CDR3 nucleotides read TGTGCCATCAGTGAGTCGAGGGCGGGAGGCTACACCTTC. Translating it yields CAISESRAGGYTF.

The chain combines TRBV30 with TRBJ2-7; 10 bases align to TRBD2. Looked up from germline, CDR1 is GTSNPN and CDR2 is SVGIG (reference sequence). This CDR3 has 17 residues. The V gene end was trimmed by 2 bases and the J gene end by 0 bases; junction bases not matched to a gene: 10. The CDR3, as DNA: TGTGCCTGGAGTCCCCAACCACTAGCGGGGTACTCCTACGAGCAGTACTTC. Amino acid sequence: CAWSPQPLAGYSYEQYF.

This clone has only one observation. V usage is TRBV21-1 and J usage is TRBJ1-5; no check of the table's D call, TRBD1, against the DNA was made. TRBV21-1 is reported as a pseudogene. CDR3 size: 17 residues. The chain's CDR3 is CASSPLPGQGINQPQHF. The CDR3 DNA is TGTGCCAGCAGCCCGCTCCCGGGACAGGGCATAAATCAGCCCCAGCATTTT.

The chain has TRBV28 and TRBJ1-2; 8 bases agree with TRBD1. The J segment lost 2 bases and the V segment lost 8 bases, leaving 13 bases of the junction unmatched. The germline V gene encodes CDR1 MDHEN and CDR2 SYDVKM. The CDR3 loop spans 16 amino acids. The CDR3 is CASLPSRGQVNYGYTF. The CDR3 nucleotides are TGTGCCAGCCTCCCATCCCGGGGACAGGTGAACTATGGCTACACCTTC.

The gene calls are TRBV6-5 and TRBJ1-2; 7 nucleotides align to TRBD1. The germline gives CDR1 MNHEY, CDR2 SVGAGI. Trimming at V came to 10 bases and at J to 5 bases, leaving 7 bases not matched to a gene. The CDR3 loop spans 12 amino acids. The CDR3 region is CATWDSRYGYTF. The CDR3 bases are TGTGCCACCTGGGACAGTCGATATGGCTACACCTTC.

The chain couples TRBV2 to TRBJ2-1; D remains unclear. The CDR3 contains 11 residues. Trimming cost V 2 bases and J 9 bases, with 5 bases left between them. Germline CDR1 SNHLY, CDR2 FYNNEI. Here the CDR3 DNA reads TGTGCCAGCAGTGAAACGGCTGAGCAGTTCTTC. Translating gives CASSETAEQFF.

With respect to this clone: The same CDR3 arises from other DNA sequences in this sample as well. The genes are TRBV7-9 and TRBJ2-7; the D is unclear. Between the trimmed V and J ends, which lost 1 base and 4 bases, there was a span of 5 bases. Per germline, CDR1 SEHNR and CDR2 FQNEAQ (reference sequence). This CDR3 has 12 residues. CDR3: CASSLESYEQYF. DNA of the CDR3: TGTGCCAGCAGCTTAGAGAGTTACGAGCAGTACTTC. The entire variable domain, with the rest obtained from reference TRBV7-9 and TRBJ2-7, is as follows: DTGVSQNPRHKITKRGQNVTFRCDPISEHNRLYWYRQTLGQGPEFLTYFQNEAQLEKSRLLSDRFSAERPKGSFSTLEIQRTEQGDSAMYLCASSLESYEQYFGPGTRLTVT.

The chain couples TRBV5-6 to TRBJ2-1, with a possible D match to TRBD2 (6 bases). V lost 3 bases and J lost 7, with 17 bases in between. Per germline, CDR1 SGHDT and CDR2 YYEEEE. The length of the CDR3 is 15 residues. The CDR3 loop is CASSSDWAGRNEQFF. CDR3 DNA: TGTGCCAGCAGCTCCGACTGGGCGGGAAGAAATGAGCAGTTCTTC.

The chain joins TRBV4-2 to TRBJ2-1; D is unresolved. The CDR3 totals 16 residues. Germline V gene lookup returns CDR1 LGHNA and CDR2 YNFKEQ. V lost 3 bases to trimming and J lost 3 bases, with 15 bases between them. CDR3 sequence: CASSHSSPQSYNEQFF. As DNA, the CDR3 is TGTGCCAGCAGCCATAGCTCTCCCCAAAGCTACAATGAGCAGTTCTTC.

This chain joins TRBV2 and TRBJ1-3; D ambiguous. Trimming removed 6 bases from V and 0 bases from J, with 12 bases in between. The CDR3 covers 15 residues. CDR1 and CDR2 from the germline V gene are SNHLY and FYNNEI. Here the CDR3 reads CASRVEGTSGNTIYF. The CDR3 DNA reads as TGTGCCAGCAGGGTAGAAGGAACCTCTGGAAACACCATATATTTT.